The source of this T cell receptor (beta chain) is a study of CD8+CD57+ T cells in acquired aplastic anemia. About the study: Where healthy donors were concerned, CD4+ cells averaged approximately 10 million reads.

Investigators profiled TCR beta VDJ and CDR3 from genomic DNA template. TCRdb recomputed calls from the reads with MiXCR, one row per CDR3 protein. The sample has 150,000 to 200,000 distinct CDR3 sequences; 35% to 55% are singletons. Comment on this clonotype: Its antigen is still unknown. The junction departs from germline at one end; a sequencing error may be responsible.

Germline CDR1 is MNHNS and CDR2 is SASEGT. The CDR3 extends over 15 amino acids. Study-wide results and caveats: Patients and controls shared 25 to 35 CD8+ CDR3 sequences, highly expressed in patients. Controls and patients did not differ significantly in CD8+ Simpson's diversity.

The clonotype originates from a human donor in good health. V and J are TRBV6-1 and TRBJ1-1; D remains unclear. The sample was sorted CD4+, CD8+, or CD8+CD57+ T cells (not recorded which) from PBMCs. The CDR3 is CASSEDSGMNIEAFF. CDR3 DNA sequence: TGTGCCAGCAGTGAAGACAGCGGGATGAACATTGAAGCTTTCTTT.